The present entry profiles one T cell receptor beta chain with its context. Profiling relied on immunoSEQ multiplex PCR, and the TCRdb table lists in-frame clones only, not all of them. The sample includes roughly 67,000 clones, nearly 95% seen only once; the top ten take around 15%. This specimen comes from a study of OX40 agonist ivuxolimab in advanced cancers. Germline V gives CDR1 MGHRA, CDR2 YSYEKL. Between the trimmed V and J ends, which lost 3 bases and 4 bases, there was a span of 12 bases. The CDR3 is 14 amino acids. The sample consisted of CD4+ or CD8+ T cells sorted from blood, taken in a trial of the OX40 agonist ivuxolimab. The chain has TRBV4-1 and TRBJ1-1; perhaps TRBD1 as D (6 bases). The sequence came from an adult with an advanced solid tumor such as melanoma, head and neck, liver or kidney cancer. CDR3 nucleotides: TGCGCCAGCAGCCACGAAAGGACAGCCACTGAAGCTTTCTTT. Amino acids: CASSHERTATEAFF.